Below are 31 T cell receptor beta chains sequenced from a single sample in a study of T cell responses to AZD1222 COVID-19 vaccine. Here immunoSEQ multiplex PCR was the method, and the copy in TCRdb shows in-frame clones only, minus some. Among roughly 140,000 clones, around nine tenths were seen once, and the ten largest hold roughly 5%. The specimen was peripheral blood, collected on day 0 of AZD1222 vaccination. The receptors shown here come from an adult in good health.

The CDR3: CASSSRRTGVDEKLFF. The DNA of the CDR3 is TGTGCCAGCAGCTCTCGTCGGACAGGGGTGGATGAAAAACTGTTTTTT. The V and J genes are TRBV7-9 and TRBJ1-4, with TRBD1 identical over 9 bases. This CDR3 spans 16 amino acids. J lost 6 bases, V lost 4 bases, and 9 bases had no gene match. Per germline, CDR1 SEHNR and CDR2 FQNEAQ (reference sequence).

This clone was recorded once. CDR3 protein: CATSDRDYEQYF. As DNA, the CDR3 is TGTGCCACCTCCGACAGGGACTACGAGCAGTACTTC. V usage is TRBV19 and J usage is TRBJ2-7, with 7 bases fitting TRBD1. Germline-derived CDR1 and CDR2 are LNHDA and SQIVND (reference sequence). J gave up 3 bases and V 10 bases, and 6 bases lay outside the gene matches. The CDR3 spans 12 residues.

This sequence joins TRBV10-2 and TRBJ2-7, with 11 bases lining up with TRBD2. The CDR3 is 16 amino acids. Germline trimming cut 7 bases from V and 3 bases from J; bases unmatched to any gene: 11. Germline CDR1 and CDR2: WSHSY and SAAADI. The CDR3 DNA reads as TGCGCCAGCACCTCCAGGACTAGCGGGCCTTTCTACGAGCAGTACTTC. It is translated as CASTSRTSGPFYEQYF.

The chain has TRBV7-9 and TRBJ2-7, with a tentative D call TRBD1 (6 bases). The CDR3 contains 13 residues. Per the germline V gene, CDR1 is SEHNR and CDR2 is FQNEAQ (reference sequence). The V gene lost 5 bases and the J gene lost 7 bases, with 15 bases spanning the gap. CDR3 loop: CASSPGGQGEQYF. Here the CDR3 DNA reads TGTGCCAGCAGCCCCGGCGGGCAGGGGGAGCAGTACTTC.

This clone was detected only once. The chain recombines TRBV5-6 with TRBJ2-5; D ambiguous. In germline, CDR1 is SGHDT, CDR2 YYEEEE. Trimming shortened V by 0 bases and J by 9 bases, and 12 bases separated the two germline ends. This CDR3 contains 13 residues. CDR3 bases: TGTGCCAGCAGCTTGGTTGGACCAACGGCCCAGTACTTC. Translation: CASSLVGPTAQYF.

The rearrangement joins TRBV19 to TRBJ1-5; D uncertain. Trimming pared 3 bases from V and 1 base from J, leaving 10 bases between. From germline, CDR1 is LNHDA and CDR2 SQIVND (reference sequence). The CDR3 runs 15 residues. DNA for the CDR3: TGTGCCAGTAGTATTCCTTTTGGAAGCAATCAGCCCCAGCATTTT. Translation: CASSIPFGSNQPQHF.

The gene calls are TRBV5-5 and TRBJ2-5, with 9 bases that match TRBD1. Unmatched junction bases numbered 6, after V lost 9 bases and J lost 3 bases. The CDR3 consists of 13 residues. Germline loops: CDR1 SGHKS, CDR2 YYEKEE (reference sequence). This CDR3 reads CATQTGGEETQYF. The CDR3 DNA reads as TGTGCCACACAAACAGGGGGCGAAGAGACCCAGTACTTC.

This sequence joins TRBV10-3 and TRBJ2-7; D ambiguous. V gave up 2 bases and J gave up 6 bases, with 8 bases separating them. This CDR3 comprises 12 residues. Per the germline V gene, CDR1 is ENHRY and CDR2 is SYGVKD. CDR3 protein: CAISEGGSEQYF. The CDR3 nucleotides are TGTGCCATCAGTGAGGGTGGGTCCGAGCAGTACTTC.

This clone was picked up one time. The gene calls are TRBV19 and TRBJ2-3; 7 nucleotides agree with TRBD2. The CDR3 length is 16 residues. Germline CDR1 LNHDA, CDR2 SQIVND (reference sequence). After removal of 5 bases from V and 2 bases from J, the junction contained 10 bases not matched to a gene. CDR3 sequence (DNA): TGTGCCAGTAGTTCGTCCCAGGGAGGGGACACAGATACGCAGTATTTT. Its protein is CASSSSQGGDTDTQYF.

This clone occurred once. The sample holds other DNA sequences that translate to the same CDR3. The chain combines TRBV5-1 with TRBJ2-7; TRBD2 matches at 10 bases. The germline CDR1 and CDR2 sequences are SGHRS and YFSETQ. This CDR3 is 15 amino acids long. V lost 0 bases and J lost 3; bases outside the gene matches: 3. The CDR3 DNA reads TGCGCCAGCAGCTTGGTGGCTAGCGGGAGCTACGAGCAGTACTTC. This translates into CASSLVASGSYEQYF.

V usage is TRBV6-1 and J usage is TRBJ2-3; D is tentatively TRBD1 or TRBD2 (6 bases each). The CDR3 spans 15 residues. Germline V CDR1 and CDR2: MNHNS, SASEGT. Trimming stripped 6 bases from V and 3 bases from J, with 16 bases between. CDR3 protein: CASRGVGGRTDTQYF. As DNA, the CDR3 is TGTGCCAGCAGGGGGGTAGGGGGGAGGACAGATACGCAGTATTTT.

This rearrangement joins TRBV9 to TRBJ2-1, with 8 bases fitting TRBD2. This CDR3 comprises 17 residues. Unmatched junction bases numbered 9, after V lost 2 bases and J lost 2 bases. CDR1 and CDR2 from the germline V gene are SGDLS and YYNGEE. The CDR3 is CASSVRGSGGPYNEQFF. For the CDR3, the DNA is TGTGCCAGCAGCGTCCGAGGAAGCGGGGGTCCCTACAATGAGCAGTTCTTC.

This chain uses TRBV29-1 with TRBJ1-5; D not certain. The CDR3 is 10 amino acids. Trimming took 0 bases from V and 11 from J, leaving 5 bases between them. Per germline, CDR1 SQVTM and CDR2 ANQGSEA. This CDR3 is CSVEDLTQHF. The DNA of the CDR3 is TGCAGCGTTGAAGATCTAACCCAGCATTTT.

The chain joins TRBV7-2 to TRBJ2-7, with unresolved D. Looked up from germline, CDR1 is SGHTA and CDR2 is FQGNSA. The CDR3 loop spans 14 amino acids. Trimming pared 6 bases from V and 3 bases from J, leaving 15 bases between. CDR3 loop: CASSTATEGYEQYF. The CDR3 DNA follows: TGTGCCAGCAGTACCGCTACTGAAGGCTACGAGCAGTACTTC.

This clone was counted a single time. The gene calls are TRBV6-2 or TRBV6-3 and TRBJ2-1, with D tentatively TRBD2 (5 bases). Trimming pared 6 bases from V and 0 bases from J, leaving 15 bases between. The CDR3 sequence is 16 residues long. CDR1 is MNHEY, CDR2 SVGEGT, per germline. The CDR3 loop is CASSPSPGSSYNEQFF. Written as DNA, the CDR3 is TGTGCCAGCAGCCCCTCGCCGGGGAGCTCCTACAATGAGCAGTTCTTC.

The rearrangement links TRBV27 to TRBJ2-1; TRBD1 might be the D (6 bases). The germline V gene has CDR1 MNHEY and CDR2 SMNVEV (reference sequence). The CDR3 spans 17 residues. The ends were cut back, 6 bases at V and 6 bases at J, with 24 bases in the middle. The CDR3 DNA sequence: TGTGCCAGCAGCCTGACTCGCCTGACAGGAGTGGGCAATGAGCAGTTCTTC. Translated: CASSLTRLTGVGNEQFF.

The chain couples TRBV7-2 to TRBJ2-3; D uncertain. There are 15 residues in the CDR3. Germline CDR1 and CDR2: SGHTA and FQGNSA. V lost 2 bases, J lost 2 bases, and 11 bases lay in between. The CDR3 bases are TGTGCCAGCAGCTTAATCGCGGTGACCACAGATACGCAGTATTTT. It translates to CASSLIAVTTDTQYF.

This chain joins TRBV7-2 and TRBJ2-1; D unresolved. Germline V CDR1 and CDR2: SGHTA, FQGNSA. The V gene lost 5 bases and the J gene lost 9 bases, with 14 bases spanning the gap. The CDR3 contains 13 residues. The CDR3 protein is CASSPRPRGEQFF. In nucleotides, the CDR3 is TGTGCCAGCAGCCCCAGACCGCGTGGTGAGCAGTTCTTC.

This chain joins TRBV9 and TRBJ2-2; 10 nucleotides agree with TRBD1. The CDR3 has 16 residues. The germline gives CDR1 SGDLS, CDR2 YYNGEE. The J segment lost 5 bases and the V segment lost 2 bases, leaving 6 bases of the junction unmatched. This CDR3 reads CASSVGQGGRTGELFF. The CDR3 nucleotides read TGTGCCAGCAGCGTCGGACAGGGGGGACGAACCGGGGAGCTGTTTTTT.

The rearrangement joins TRBV19 to TRBJ2-7; D remains ambiguous. The ends were cut back, 10 bases at V and 3 bases at J, with 10 bases in the middle. This CDR3 comprises 11 residues. Looked up from germline, CDR1 is LNHDA and CDR2 is SQIVND (reference sequence). CDR3 sequence reads: CATMDLYEQYF. CDR3 bases: TGTGCCACGATGGACCTCTACGAGCAGTACTTC. Full variable domain (rest looked up from reference TRBV19 and TRBJ2-7): DGGITQSPKYLFRKEGQNVTLSCEQNLNHDAMYWYRQDPGQGLRLIYYSQIVNDFQKGDIAEGYSVSREKKESFPLTVTSAQKNPTAFYLCATMDLYEQYFGPGTRLTVT.

The rearrangement joins TRBV19 to TRBJ1-1; the match to TRBD1 covers 7 bases. The CDR3 totals 14 residues. The V gene end was trimmed by 7 bases and the J gene end by 1 base; junction bases not matched to a gene: 6. CDR1 is LNHDA and CDR2 is SQIVND in the germline V gene (reference sequence). CDR3 bases: TGTGCCAGTACCCAGGGGGGAAAGAACACTGAAGCTTTCTTT. Residues: CASTQGGKNTEAFF.

The chain joins TRBV27 to TRBJ1-1, with TRBD1 matching over 8 bases. The germline V gene encodes CDR1 MNHEY and CDR2 SMNVEV (reference sequence). V gave up 1 base and J gave up 3 bases; unmatched junction bases: 7. This CDR3 is 16 amino acids long. The CDR3 spells CASSLFQGARDTEAFF. The CDR3, as DNA: TGTGCCAGCAGTTTATTCCAGGGGGCGAGGGACACTGAAGCTTTCTTT.

This chain connects TRBV19 to TRBJ2-1; 7 nucleotides line up with TRBD2. CDR1 and CDR2 (germline): LNHDA, SQIVND (reference sequence). The CDR3 has 13 residues. V was clipped by 10 bases and J by 7 bases; unmatched bases: 10. CDR3 protein: CATEQRESNEQFF. CDR3 in DNA: TGTGCCACCGAACAGCGGGAAAGTAATGAGCAGTTCTTC.

The chain uses TRBV29-1 and TRBJ1-1; TRBD1 is a possible D gene (6 bases). In germline, CDR1 is SQVTM, CDR2 ANQGSEA. Trimming cost V 3 bases and J 2 bases, with 13 bases left between them. The CDR3 sequence is 14 residues long. The CDR3 coding sequence is TGCAGCGTTGAGATGGGACATTTAAACACTGAAGCTTTCTTT. The encoded protein is CSVEMGHLNTEAFF. Variable domain in full (rest from reference TRBV29-1 and TRBJ1-1): SAVISQKPSRDICQRGTSLTIQCQVDSQVTMMFWYRQQPGQSLTLIATANQGSEATYESGFVIDKFPISRPNLTFSTLTVSNMSPEDSSIYLCSVEMGHLNTEAFFGQGTRLTVV.

The V call is TRBV25-1, the J call TRBJ1-2, with 7 bases that match TRBD1. This CDR3 comprises 12 residues. Looked up from germline, CDR1 is MGHDK and CDR2 is SYGVNS. V was clipped by 6 bases and J by 9 bases; unmatched bases: 7. The DNA for the CDR3 is TGTGCCAGCAGATGGACAGGCGGTCGCTACACCTTC. Translated, it gives CASRWTGGRYTF.

The J gene is TRBJ1-5, the V gene TRBV15; possibly TRBD1 for D (5 bases). Germline assignment: CDR1 LNHNV and CDR2 YYDKDF (reference sequence). Trimming left V 0 bases short and J 6 bases short, with 15 bases between. The CDR3 spans 16 residues. The CDR3 DNA follows: TGTGCCACCAGCAGAGAGTCGGGGCCGGGGGGTCAGCCCCAGCATTTT. Translating gives CATSRESGPGGQPQHF.

The gene calls are TRBV7-9 and TRBJ2-6, with D uncertain. Trimming removed 8 bases at V and 2 bases at J, with 19 bases between. The CDR3 contains 17 residues. In germline, CDR1 is SEHNR, CDR2 FQNEAQ (reference sequence). The CDR3 loop reads CASPKGRADAGANVLTF. The DNA for the CDR3 is TGTGCCAGCCCGAAGGGTAGGGCCGATGCTGGGGCCAACGTCCTGACTTTC.

The rearrangement uses TRBV21-1 and TRBJ1-2. TRBV21-1 is an annotated pseudogene. This CDR3 contains 11 residues. For the CDR3, the DNA is TGTGCCAGAACCTCGGGGTTAGGCTACACCTTC. Translated, it gives CARTSGLGYTF.

The chain links TRBV27 to TRBJ2-7, with 9 bases identical to TRBD2. The CDR3 sequence is 15 residues long. The germline V gene encodes CDR1 MNHEY and CDR2 SMNVEV (reference sequence). J lost 1 base, V lost 6 bases, and 7 bases had no gene match. The CDR3 protein is CASSSSGKGSYEQYF. The CDR3, as DNA: TGTGCCAGCAGCTCTAGCGGGAAGGGGTCCTACGAGCAGTACTTC.

The chain's CDR3 is CASSQRDGAYEQYF. The CDR3 DNA is TGTGCCAGCAGCCAGAGAGACGGGGCCTACGAGCAGTACTTC. The rearrangement uses TRBV3-1 (or the pseudogene TRBV3-2) and TRBJ2-7; weak D call: TRBD2 (5 bases). Germline V lookup: CDR1 LGHDT, CDR2 YNNKEL (reference sequence). This CDR3 has 14 residues. Trimming pared 3 bases from V and 2 bases from J, leaving 11 bases between.

This clone was seen once. The rearrangement joins TRBV19 to TRBJ2-5, with D possibly being TRBD1 or TRBD2 (6 bases each). CDR3 length equals 14 residues. V lost 7 bases, J lost 4 bases, and 16 bases lay in between. Germline CDR1 reads LNHDA; CDR2 reads SQIVND (reference sequence). CDR3: CASTPSGGPETQYF. CDR3 DNA: TGTGCCAGTACCCCATCCGGGGGCCCAGAGACCCAGTACTTC.